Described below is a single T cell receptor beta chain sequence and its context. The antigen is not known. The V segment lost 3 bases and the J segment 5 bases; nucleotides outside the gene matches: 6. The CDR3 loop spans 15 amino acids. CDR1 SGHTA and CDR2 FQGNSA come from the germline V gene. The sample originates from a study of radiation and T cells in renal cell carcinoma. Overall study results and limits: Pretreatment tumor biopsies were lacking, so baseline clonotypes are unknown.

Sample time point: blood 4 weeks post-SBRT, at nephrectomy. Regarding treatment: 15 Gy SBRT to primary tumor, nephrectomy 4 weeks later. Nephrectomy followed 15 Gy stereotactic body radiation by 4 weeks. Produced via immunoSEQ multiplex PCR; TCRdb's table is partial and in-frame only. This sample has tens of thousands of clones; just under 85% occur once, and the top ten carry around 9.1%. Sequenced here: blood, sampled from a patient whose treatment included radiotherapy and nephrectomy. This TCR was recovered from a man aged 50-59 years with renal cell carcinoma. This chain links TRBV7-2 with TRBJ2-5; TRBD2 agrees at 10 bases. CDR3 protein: CASSFQRGGGETQYF. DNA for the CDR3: TGTGCCAGCAGCTTTCAGCGGGGGGGCGGGGAGACCCAGTACTTC.